The 26 T cell receptor beta chains given below trace back to one sample, sequenced in a study of T cells after yellow fever vaccination. From the 5' RACE reads, TCRdb called clonotypes with MiXCR, one entry per CDR3 protein. The profile covers some 320,000 distinct CDR3 sequences, with around 4.5% appearing a single time and roughly 19% taken by the ten largest. The sample was PBMCs, taken 15 days after the yellow fever booster vaccination. The receptors derive from a man younger than 35 who received the YFV17D yellow fever vaccine.

This clonotype was recorded many times. This chain links TRBV7-9 with TRBJ2-3, with 7 bases lining up with TRBD2. J was trimmed by 6 bases and V by 6 bases; bases with no gene match: 9. This CDR3 contains 14 residues. Germline-derived CDR1 and CDR2 are SEHNR and FQNEAQ (reference sequence). The CDR3 nucleotides are TGTGCCAGCAGGTCGGGCGGGGGTTCGGATACGCAGTATTTT. Translating gives CASRSGGGSDTQYF.

This clonotype was counted many times. The V call is TRBV5-6, the J call TRBJ2-2, with D perhaps matching TRBD2 (5 bases). V dropped 6 bases and J dropped 7 bases, with 19 bases sitting between them. The germline V gene encodes CDR1 SGHDT and CDR2 YYEEEE. The CDR3 spans 15 residues. The CDR3 is CASNPRTLLSGELFF. CDR3 bases: TGTGCCAGCAACCCTCGGACTCTTCTAAGCGGGGAGCTGTTTTTT.

The chain uses TRBV6-5 and TRBJ2-1; D gene uncertain. With 0 bases removed from V and 0 bases from J, the gap between germline ends came to 6 bases. This CDR3 is built from 15 residues. Germline assignment: CDR1 MNHEY and CDR2 SVGAGI. CDR3 DNA: TGTGCCAGCAGTTACTCCATTGGCTCCTACAATGAGCAGTTCTTC. It encodes CASSYSIGSYNEQFF.

This clonotype appeared many times. This chain connects TRBV7-9 to TRBJ2-1, with D unclear. The germline gives CDR1 SEHNR, CDR2 FQNEAQ (reference sequence). The CDR3 is 13 amino acids. Between the trimmed V and J ends, which lost 7 bases and 3 bases, there was a span of 10 bases. CDR3 DNA sequence: TGTGCCAGCACTTCGCCAAACTACAATGAGCAGTTCTTC. Amino acids: CASTSPNYNEQFF.

This clonotype was seen at least ten times. J is TRBJ2-5 and V is TRBV12-3 or TRBV12-4, with 9 bases lining up with TRBD1. The J segment lost 4 bases and the V segment lost 6 bases, leaving 6 bases of the junction unmatched. The CDR3 contains 14 residues. Here the CDR3 DNA reads TGTGCCAGCAGGTCTGACAGGGGGGTAGAGACCCAGTACTTC. As protein: CASRSDRGVETQYF.

The CDR3 sequence is CASSRPTGAASMNTEAFF. CDR3 sequence (DNA): TGTGCCAGCAGCCGTCCGACAGGGGCGGCAAGCATGAACACTGAAGCTTTCTTT. This chain joins TRBV5-4 and TRBJ1-1, with TRBD1 identical over 8 bases. The J segment lost 0 bases and the V segment lost 4 bases, leaving 14 bases of the junction unmatched. CDR1 SGHNT and CDR2 YYREEE come from the germline V gene (reference sequence). This CDR3 has 18 residues.

This clonotype was found a few times. The V and J genes are TRBV6-2 or TRBV6-3 and TRBJ2-1; D is undetermined. Germline V gene data show CDR1 as MNHEY and CDR2 as SVGEGT. The CDR3 is 13 amino acids. The V and J ends lost 1 base and 9 bases respectively, with 10 bases between them. CDR3 coding DNA: TGTGCCAGCAGTTACTTACTATCCCCTGAGCAGTTCTTC. Protein sequence: CASSYLLSPEQFF.

The chain has TRBV29-1 and TRBJ2-2; 9 nucleotides match TRBD1. V gave up 1 base and J gave up 0 bases; unmatched junction bases: 9. This CDR3 region has 18 residues. CDR1 is SQVTM and CDR2 is ANQGSEA in the germline V gene. CDR3 sequence reads: CSVEGGTGPDPNTGELFF. In nucleotides, the CDR3 is TGCAGCGTTGAAGGAGGGACAGGGCCGGACCCGAACACCGGGGAGCTGTTTTTT.

This clonotype was counted ten times or more. The chain carries TRBV7-9 and TRBJ2-1; no definite D call. The CDR3 extends over 13 amino acids. V was shortened by 1 base and J by 9 bases, with 10 bases between the two germline ends. The germline CDR1 and CDR2 sequences are SEHNR and FQNEAQ (reference sequence). Here the CDR3 reads CASSLGSIREQFF. CDR3 in DNA: TGTGCCAGCAGCTTAGGGTCTATTCGTGAGCAGTTCTTC.

This clonotype was seen repeatedly, ten times or more. The chain is built from TRBV12-3 or TRBV12-4 and TRBJ2-5; 7 positions agree with TRBD1. The CDR3 runs 16 residues. After removal of 6 bases from V and 1 base from J, the junction contained 11 bases not matched to a gene. The CDR3 region is CASRNQRQGFQETQYF. In DNA, the CDR3 is TGTGCCAGCAGAAACCAGAGACAGGGTTTCCAAGAGACCCAGTACTTC.

This clonotype was detected a few times. The chain links TRBV12-3 or TRBV12-4 to TRBJ2-1; possible D gene TRBD2, 6 bases. CDR3 size: 14 residues. Trimming stripped 4 bases from V and 6 bases from J, with 13 bases between. The CDR3 is CASSSVGTFNEQFF. The CDR3 DNA reads as TGTGCCAGCAGTTCGGTAGGGACTTTCAATGAGCAGTTCTTC.

The J gene is TRBJ1-2, the V gene TRBV10-1; a possible D gene is TRBD1 (6 bases). The V gene's germline CDR1 is WNHNN and CDR2 SYGVQD (reference sequence). V lost 3 bases to trimming and J lost 1 base, with 15 bases between them. CDR3 size: 16 residues. In DNA, the CDR3 is TGCGCCAGCAGTGACAAGGGGCAGGGGTATAACTATGGCTACACCTTC. Translated, it gives CASSDKGQGYNYGYTF.

The chain couples TRBV21-1 to TRBJ2-6; TRBD1, the D gene given by the table, was not confirmed from the DNA. TRBV21-1 is flagged as a pseudogene. This CDR3 has 16 residues. Here the CDR3 reads CASSKGRTYGANVLTF. CDR3 in DNA: TGTGCCAGCAGCAAAGGGCGGACATACGGGGCCAACGTCCTGACTTTC.

This clonotype was counted at least ten times. The rearrangement links TRBV5-1 to TRBJ1-1, with TRBD1 matching 7 bases. This CDR3 is 15 amino acids long. Unmatched junction bases numbered 10, after V lost 4 bases and J lost 4 bases. CDR1 and CDR2 from the germline V gene are SGHRS and YFSETQ. CDR3 in amino acids: CASSVTGTVGTEAFF. The DNA of the CDR3 is TGCGCCAGCAGCGTTACCGGGACAGTGGGCACTGAAGCTTTCTTT.

The V call is TRBV5-1, the J call TRBJ2-1, with D perhaps given as TRBD1 or TRBD2 (5 bases each). Trimming shortened V by 4 bases and J by 12 bases, and 20 bases separated the two germline ends. The CDR3 is 14 amino acids. Germline V gene data show CDR1 as SGHRS and CDR2 as YFSETQ. CDR3 nucleotide sequence: TGCGCCAGCAGCGGAACCGGGGCCGCGAGGGTGCAGTTCTTC. It specifies CASSGTGAARVQFF.

The gene calls are TRBV27 and TRBJ1-4, with TRBD1 identical over 7 bases. The length of the CDR3 is 16 residues. With V trimmed by 8 bases and J by 0 bases, 9 bases remained unmatched. Germline CDR1 MNHEY, CDR2 SMNVEV (reference sequence). CDR3 protein: CASWRDRHATNEKLFF. The DNA for the CDR3 is TGTGCCAGCTGGCGGGACAGACACGCAACTAATGAAAAACTGTTTTTT.

Only a few counts were recorded for this clonotype. The chain carries TRBV11-2 and TRBJ2-3, with 8 nucleotides matching TRBD1. V lost 8 bases to trimming and J lost 6 bases; unmatched junction nucleotides: 10. This CDR3 contains 14 residues. CDR1 SGHAT and CDR2 FQNNGV come from the germline V gene. CDR3 sequence reads: CASGGQGVGDTQYF. CDR3 DNA: TGTGCCAGCGGTGGACAGGGCGTAGGTGATACGCAGTATTTT.

This clonotype was observed a few times. The genes are TRBV23-1 and TRBJ1-2, with 8 bases fitting TRBD1. TRBV23-1 is reported as an ORF; its role is uncertain. This CDR3 spans 14 amino acids. Losses at the gene ends were 6 bases for V and 4 bases for J; bases not matched to a gene: 7. The CDR3 here is CASRRDRWFYGYTF. For the CDR3, the DNA is TGCGCCAGCAGGCGGGACAGGTGGTTCTATGGCTACACCTTC.

The table lists this clonotype with a few counts. CDR3 protein: CSAPTQGRWDTQYF. The CDR3 DNA reads TGCAGTGCTCCCACTCAGGGGAGGTGGGATACGCAGTATTTT. The chain uses TRBV20-1 and TRBJ2-3; D possibly matches TRBD1 or TRBD2 (6 bases each). The CDR3 spans 14 residues. Germline assignment: CDR1 DFQATT and CDR2 SNEGSKA (reference sequence). V shed 5 bases and J shed 6 bases, with 18 bases lying between them.

This clonotype was seen more than once but under ten times. This chain uses TRBV5-1 with TRBJ1-2; no reliable D call. This CDR3 spans 12 amino acids. Trimming stripped 4 bases from V and 3 bases from J, with 7 bases between. The germline CDR1 and CDR2 sequences are SGHRS and YFSETQ. CDR3 sequence reads: CASSTGYYGYTF. CDR3 bases: TGCGCCAGCAGCACGGGTTACTATGGCTACACCTTC.

This clonotype was seen ten or more times. V gene TRBV20-1 combines with J gene TRBJ2-3; the D is unclear. Per germline, CDR1 DFQATT and CDR2 SNEGSKA (reference sequence). V dropped 1 base and J dropped 2 bases, with 13 bases sitting between them. This CDR3 comprises 15 residues. In DNA form, the CDR3 reads TGCAGTGCTAGAGTATCACACGAGACCACAGATACGCAGTATTTT. It codes for CSARVSHETTDTQYF.

This clonotype appeared a few times. V gene TRBV5-1 combines with J gene TRBJ2-6, with D uncertain. Germline V gene lookup returns CDR1 SGHRS and CDR2 YFSETQ. The CDR3 is made up of 14 amino acids. V was clipped by 0 bases and J by 2 bases, with 3 bases between them. CDR3 protein: CASSLEAGANVLTF. The DNA of the CDR3 is TGCGCCAGCAGCTTGGAAGCTGGGGCCAACGTCCTGACTTTC.

The chain carries TRBV7-9 and TRBJ1-1, with 7 bases aligning to TRBD1. V dropped 5 bases and J dropped 5; count of bases not matched to a gene: 11. This CDR3 region has 15 residues. CDR1 SEHNR and CDR2 FQNEAQ come from the germline V gene (reference sequence). The CDR3 loop reads CASSAHGQAGTEAFF. The CDR3 DNA follows: TGTGCCAGCAGCGCCCATGGACAGGCGGGGACTGAAGCTTTCTTT.

This clonotype showed up just a few times. V gene TRBV5-5 combines with J gene TRBJ2-3; a weak D match, TRBD1 (6 bases). V was pared by 2 bases and J by 4 bases, with 11 bases between. CDR3 length equals 14 residues. Germline CDR1 reads SGHKS; CDR2 reads YYEKEE (reference sequence). The CDR3 region is CASSFRPGADTQYF. In DNA form, the CDR3 reads TGTGCCAGCAGCTTTAGGCCAGGGGCAGATACGCAGTATTTT. The full variable domain, its missing parts supplied by reference TRBV5-5 and TRBJ2-3, is DAGVTQSPTHLIKTRGQQVTLRCSPISGHKSVSWYQQVLGQGPQFIFQYYEKEERGRGNFPDRFSARQFPNYSSELNVNALLLGDSALYLCASSFRPGADTQYFGPGTRLTVL.

There are many counts of this clonotype. The V and J genes are TRBV20-1 and TRBJ2-7; D may be TRBD1 (6 bases). With 5 bases removed from V and 1 base from J, the gap between germline ends came to 15 bases. The germline gives CDR1 DFQATT, CDR2 SNEGSKA (reference sequence). There are 14 residues in the CDR3. CDR3 coding DNA: TGCAGTGCTGCCACCGGGACAACGTCCTACGAGCAGTACTTC. As protein: CSAATGTTSYEQYF.

This clonotype was observed a handful of times. The chain recombines TRBV4-3 with TRBJ2-7; 8 bases match TRBD1. The CDR3 loop spans 15 amino acids. Looked up from germline, CDR1 is LGHNA and CDR2 is YSLEER. J lost 2 bases, V lost 4 bases, and 7 bases had no gene match. Written as DNA, the CDR3 is TGCGCCAGCAGCCCCCGGGACAGGAGACCCTACGAGCAGTACTTC. It encodes CASSPRDRRPYEQYF.